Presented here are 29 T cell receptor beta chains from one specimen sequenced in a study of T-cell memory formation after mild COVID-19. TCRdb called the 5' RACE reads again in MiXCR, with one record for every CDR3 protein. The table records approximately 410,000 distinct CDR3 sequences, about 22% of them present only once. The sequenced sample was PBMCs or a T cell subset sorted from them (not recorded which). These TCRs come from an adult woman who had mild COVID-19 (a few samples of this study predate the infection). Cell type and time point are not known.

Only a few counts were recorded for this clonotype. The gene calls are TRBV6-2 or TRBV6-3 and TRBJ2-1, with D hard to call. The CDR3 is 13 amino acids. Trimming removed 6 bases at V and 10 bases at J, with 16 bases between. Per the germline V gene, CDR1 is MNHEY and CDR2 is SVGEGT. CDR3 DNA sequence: TGTGCCAGCAGCCCTCGACCGGGTAGGGAGCAGTTCTTC. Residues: CASSPRPGREQFF.

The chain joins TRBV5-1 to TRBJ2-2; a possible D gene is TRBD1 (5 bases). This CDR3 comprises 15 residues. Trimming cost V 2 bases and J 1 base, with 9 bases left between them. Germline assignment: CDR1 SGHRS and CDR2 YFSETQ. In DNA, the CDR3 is TGCGCCAGCAGCTTTGACAGAGTGAACACCGGGGAGCTGTTTTTT. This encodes CASSFDRVNTGELFF.

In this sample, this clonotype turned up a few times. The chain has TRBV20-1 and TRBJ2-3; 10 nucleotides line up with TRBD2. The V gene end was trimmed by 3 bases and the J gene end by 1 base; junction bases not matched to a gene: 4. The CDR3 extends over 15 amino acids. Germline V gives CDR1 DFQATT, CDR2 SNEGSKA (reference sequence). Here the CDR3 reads CSASHTSGGTDTQYF. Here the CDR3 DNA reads TGCAGTGCTAGCCATACTAGCGGGGGCACAGATACGCAGTATTTT.

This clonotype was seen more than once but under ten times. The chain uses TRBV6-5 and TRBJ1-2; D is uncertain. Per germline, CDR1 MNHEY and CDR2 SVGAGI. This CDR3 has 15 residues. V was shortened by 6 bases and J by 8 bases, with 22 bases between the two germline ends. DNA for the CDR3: TGTGCCAGCAGCTCAGGTTGGACCGATCCAACGGGCTACACCTTC. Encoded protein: CASSSGWTDPTGYTF.

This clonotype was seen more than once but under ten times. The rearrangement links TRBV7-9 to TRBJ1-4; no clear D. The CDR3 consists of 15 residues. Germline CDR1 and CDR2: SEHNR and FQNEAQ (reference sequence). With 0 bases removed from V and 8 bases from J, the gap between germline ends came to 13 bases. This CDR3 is CASSLAEVSGEKLFF. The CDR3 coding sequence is TGTGCCAGCAGCTTAGCGGAGGTATCGGGAGAAAAACTGTTTTTT.

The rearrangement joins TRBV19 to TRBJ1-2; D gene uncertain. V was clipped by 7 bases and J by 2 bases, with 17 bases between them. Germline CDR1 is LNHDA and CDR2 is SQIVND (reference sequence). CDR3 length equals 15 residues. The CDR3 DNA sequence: TGTGCCAGTAAAAGGCCCTCCGGGTCGAACTATGGCTACACCTTC. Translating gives CASKRPSGSNYGYTF. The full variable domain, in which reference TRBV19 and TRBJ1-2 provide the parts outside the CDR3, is DGGITQSPKYLFRKEGQNVTLSCEQNLNHDAMYWYRQDPGQGLRLIYYSQIVNDFQKGDIAEGYSVSREKKESFPLTVTSAQKNPTAFYLCASKRPSGSNYGYTFGSGTRLTVV.

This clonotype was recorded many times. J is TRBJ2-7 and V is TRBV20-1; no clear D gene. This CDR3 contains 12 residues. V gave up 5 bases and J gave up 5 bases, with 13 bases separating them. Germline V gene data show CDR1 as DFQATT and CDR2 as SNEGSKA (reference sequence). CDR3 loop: CSAAVRLNEQYF. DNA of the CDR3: TGCAGTGCTGCCGTCCGGCTTAACGAGCAGTACTTC.

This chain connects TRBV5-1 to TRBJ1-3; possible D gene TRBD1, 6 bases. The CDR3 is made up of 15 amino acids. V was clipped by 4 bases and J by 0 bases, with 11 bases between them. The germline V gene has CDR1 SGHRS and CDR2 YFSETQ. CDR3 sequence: CASSPGTNSGNTIYF. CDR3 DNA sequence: TGCGCCAGCAGCCCCGGGACAAACTCTGGAAACACCATATATTTT.

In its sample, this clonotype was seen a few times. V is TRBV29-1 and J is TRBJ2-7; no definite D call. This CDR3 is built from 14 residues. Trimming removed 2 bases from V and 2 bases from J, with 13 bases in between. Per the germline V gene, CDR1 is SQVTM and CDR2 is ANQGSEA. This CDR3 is CSVEFPGPAYEQYF. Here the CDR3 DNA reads TGCAGCGTTGAATTTCCCGGTCCTGCCTACGAGCAGTACTTC.

CDR3 protein: CASSYHVLAKNIQYF. The DNA for the CDR3 is TGTGCCAGCAGTTACCACGTATTAGCCAAAAACATTCAGTACTTC. The chain couples TRBV6-5 to TRBJ2-4, with D unclear. The germline V and J ends were trimmed by 2 bases and 0 bases, with 8 bases remaining between them. This CDR3 spans 15 amino acids. Germline lookup yields CDR1 MNHEY and CDR2 SVGAGI.

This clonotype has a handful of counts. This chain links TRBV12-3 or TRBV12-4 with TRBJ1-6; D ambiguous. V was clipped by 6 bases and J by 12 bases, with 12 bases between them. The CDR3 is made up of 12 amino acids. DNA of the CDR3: TGTGCCAGCAGCACCCCCCAGAGACCCCTCCACTTT. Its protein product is CASSTPQRPLHF.

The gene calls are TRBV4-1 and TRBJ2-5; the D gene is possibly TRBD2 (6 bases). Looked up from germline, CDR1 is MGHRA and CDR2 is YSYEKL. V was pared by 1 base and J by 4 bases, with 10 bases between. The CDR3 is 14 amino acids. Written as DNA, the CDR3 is TGCGCCAGCAGCCAAGCCGGGGGATTAGAGACCCAGTACTTC. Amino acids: CASSQAGGLETQYF.

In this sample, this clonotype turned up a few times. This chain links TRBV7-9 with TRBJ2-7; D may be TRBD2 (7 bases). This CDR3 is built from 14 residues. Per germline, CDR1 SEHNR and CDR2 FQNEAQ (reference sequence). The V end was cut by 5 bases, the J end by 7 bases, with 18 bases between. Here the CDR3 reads CASSPRGGAGEQYF. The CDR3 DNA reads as TGTGCCAGCAGCCCACGAGGGGGGGCGGGGGAGCAGTACTTC. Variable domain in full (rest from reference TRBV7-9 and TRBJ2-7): DTGVSQNPRHKITKRGQNVTFRCDPISEHNRLYWYRQTLGQGPEFLTYFQNEAQLEKSRLLSDRFSAERPKGSFSTLEIQRTEQGDSAMYLCASSPRGGAGEQYFGPGTRLTVT.

DNA of the CDR3: TGTGCCAGCAGCGTAGGGCCAGGGGGCATAGGCTATGGCTACACCTTC. The encoded protein is CASSVGPGGIGYGYTF. The chain is built from TRBV9 and TRBJ1-2, with 8 bases fitting TRBD1. From germline, CDR1 is SGDLS and CDR2 YYNGEE. With V trimmed by 0 bases and J by 4 bases, 8 bases remained unmatched. This CDR3 comprises 16 residues.

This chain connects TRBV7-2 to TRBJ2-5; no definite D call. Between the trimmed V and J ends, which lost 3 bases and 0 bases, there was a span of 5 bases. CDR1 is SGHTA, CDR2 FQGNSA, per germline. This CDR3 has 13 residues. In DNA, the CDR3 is TGTGCCAGCAGCTTTGGTAACCAAGAGACCCAGTACTTC. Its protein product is CASSFGNQETQYF.

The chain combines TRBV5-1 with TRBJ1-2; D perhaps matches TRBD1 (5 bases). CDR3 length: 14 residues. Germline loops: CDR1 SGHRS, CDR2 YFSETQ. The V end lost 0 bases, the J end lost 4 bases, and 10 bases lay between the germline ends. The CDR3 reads CASSLEGHAYGYTF. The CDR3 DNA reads TGCGCCAGCAGCTTGGAAGGACATGCCTATGGCTACACCTTC.

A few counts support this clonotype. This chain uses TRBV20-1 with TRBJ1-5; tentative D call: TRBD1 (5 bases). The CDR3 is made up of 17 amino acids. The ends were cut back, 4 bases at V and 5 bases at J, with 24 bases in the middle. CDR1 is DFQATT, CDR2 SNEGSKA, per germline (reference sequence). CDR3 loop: CSATPSRTGPVDQPQHF. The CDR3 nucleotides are TGCAGTGCTACCCCCTCACGGACGGGGCCCGTCGATCAGCCCCAGCATTTT.

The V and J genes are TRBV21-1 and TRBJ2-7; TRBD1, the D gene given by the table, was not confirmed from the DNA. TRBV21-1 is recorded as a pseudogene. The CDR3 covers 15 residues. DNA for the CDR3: TGTGCCAGCAGCAAGTCGGATGGGGGGCGGGACAAGCAGTACTTC. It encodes CASSKSDGGRDKQYF.

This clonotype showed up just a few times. The CDR3 nucleotides read TGTGCCAGCAGTTCGTGGGGACTGGGGATTGGGGCTTTCTTT. It is translated as CASSSWGLGIGAFF. The chain employs TRBV12-3 or TRBV12-4 and TRBJ1-1, with D maybe TRBD1 (5 bases). CDR3 length: 14 amino acids. Trimming took off 4 bases at V and 11 bases at J, with 20 bases between the two ends.

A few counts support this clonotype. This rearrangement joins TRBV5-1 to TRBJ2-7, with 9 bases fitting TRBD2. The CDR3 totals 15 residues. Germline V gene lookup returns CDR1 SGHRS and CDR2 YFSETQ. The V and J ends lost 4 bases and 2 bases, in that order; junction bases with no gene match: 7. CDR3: CASSLDPSGTYEQYF. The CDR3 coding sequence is TGCGCCAGCAGCCTTGATCCTAGCGGGACCTACGAGCAGTACTTC.

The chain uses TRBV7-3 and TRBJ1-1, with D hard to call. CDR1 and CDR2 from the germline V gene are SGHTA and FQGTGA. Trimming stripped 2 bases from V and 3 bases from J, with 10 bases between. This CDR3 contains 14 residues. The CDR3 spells CASSLVPQDTEAFF. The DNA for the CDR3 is TGTGCCAGCAGCTTAGTGCCTCAGGACACTGAAGCTTTCTTT. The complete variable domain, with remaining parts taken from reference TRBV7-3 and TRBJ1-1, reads GAGVSQTPSNKVTEKGKYVELRCDPISGHTALYWYRQSLGQGPEFLIYFQGTGAADDSGLPNDRFFAVRPEGSVSTLKIQRTERGDSAVYLCASSLVPQDTEAFFGQGTRLTVV.

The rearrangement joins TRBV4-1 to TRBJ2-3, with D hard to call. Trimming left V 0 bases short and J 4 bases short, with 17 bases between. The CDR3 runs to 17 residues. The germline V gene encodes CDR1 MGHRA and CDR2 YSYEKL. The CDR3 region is CASSQDSPYRPPDTQYF. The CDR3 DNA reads TGCGCCAGCAGCCAAGACAGCCCCTACCGCCCCCCAGATACGCAGTATTTT.

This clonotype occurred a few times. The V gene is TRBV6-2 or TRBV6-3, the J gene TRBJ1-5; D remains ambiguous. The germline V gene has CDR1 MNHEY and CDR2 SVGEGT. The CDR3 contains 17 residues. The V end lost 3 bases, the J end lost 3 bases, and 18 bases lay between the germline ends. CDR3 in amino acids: CASSYIALGHNNQPQHF. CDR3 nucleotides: TGTGCCAGCAGTTATATAGCCCTCGGGCATAACAATCAGCCCCAGCATTTT.

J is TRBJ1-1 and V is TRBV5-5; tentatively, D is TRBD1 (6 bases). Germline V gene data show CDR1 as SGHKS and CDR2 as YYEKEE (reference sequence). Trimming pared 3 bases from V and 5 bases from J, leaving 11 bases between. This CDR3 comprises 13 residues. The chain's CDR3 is CASSWAQGTEAFF. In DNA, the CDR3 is TGTGCCAGCAGCTGGGCGCAGGGGACTGAAGCTTTCTTT.

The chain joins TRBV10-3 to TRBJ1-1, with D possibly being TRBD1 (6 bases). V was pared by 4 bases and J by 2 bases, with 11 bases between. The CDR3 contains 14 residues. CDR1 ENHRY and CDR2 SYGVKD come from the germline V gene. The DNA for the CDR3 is TGTGCCATCAGTGGGGCGGGGGGCAACACTGAAGCTTTCTTT. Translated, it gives CAISGAGGNTEAFF.

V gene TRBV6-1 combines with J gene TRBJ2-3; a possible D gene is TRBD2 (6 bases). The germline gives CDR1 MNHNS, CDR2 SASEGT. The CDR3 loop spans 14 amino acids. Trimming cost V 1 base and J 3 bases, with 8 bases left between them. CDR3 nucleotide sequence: TGTGCCAGCAGTGAAGTCCGGGGGACAGATACGCAGTATTTT. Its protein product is CASSEVRGTDTQYF.

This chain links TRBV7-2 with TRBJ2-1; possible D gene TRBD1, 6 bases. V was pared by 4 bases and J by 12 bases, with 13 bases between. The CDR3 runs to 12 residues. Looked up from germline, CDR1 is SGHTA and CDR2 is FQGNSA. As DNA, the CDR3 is TGTGCCAGCAGCTCCCCCCCAGGGGCGCAGTTCTTC. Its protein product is CASSSPPGAQFF.

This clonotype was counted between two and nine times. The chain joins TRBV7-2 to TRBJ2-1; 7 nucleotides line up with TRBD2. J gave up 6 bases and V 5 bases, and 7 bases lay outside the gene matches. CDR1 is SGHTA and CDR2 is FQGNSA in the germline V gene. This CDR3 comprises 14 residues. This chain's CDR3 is CASSLPTSANEQFF. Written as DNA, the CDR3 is TGTGCCAGCAGCCTACCCACTAGCGCCAATGAGCAGTTCTTC.

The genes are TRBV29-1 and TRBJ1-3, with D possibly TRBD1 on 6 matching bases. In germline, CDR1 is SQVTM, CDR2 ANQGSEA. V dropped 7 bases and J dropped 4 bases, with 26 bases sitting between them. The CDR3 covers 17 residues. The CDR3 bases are TGCAGCGCACGATTGATTGAGACAGGAGCGAGAGGAAACACCATATATTTT. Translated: CSARLIETGARGNTIYF.